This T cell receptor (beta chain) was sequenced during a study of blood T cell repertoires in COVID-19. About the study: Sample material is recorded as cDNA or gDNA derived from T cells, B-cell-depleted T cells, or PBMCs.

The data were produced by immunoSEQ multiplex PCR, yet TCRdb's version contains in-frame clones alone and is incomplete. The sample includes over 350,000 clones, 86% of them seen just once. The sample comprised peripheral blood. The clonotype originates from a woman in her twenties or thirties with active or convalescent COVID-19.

The CDR3 is CAISDSRGAVETQYF. CDR3 nucleotide sequence: TGTGCCATCAGTGATTCTCGGGGGGCAGTGGAGACCCAGTACTTC. The chain recombines TRBV10-3 with TRBJ2-5; perhaps TRBD2 as D (7 bases). Trimming took off 3 bases at V and 5 bases at J, with 16 bases between the two ends. The length of the CDR3 is 15 residues. The germline V gene has CDR1 ENHRY and CDR2 SYGVKD.